This T cell receptor beta chain was profiled in a study of blood T cell repertoires in COVID-19. About the research overall: There were acute and convalescent COVID-19 samples, and they came from the United States, Italy and Spain. Sources were T cells, B-cell-depleted T cells, or PBMCs; the material itself was cDNA or gDNA.

In the original analysis: Estimates of nucleated cell counts were drawn from the amplification of reference gene primers. The assay was immunoSEQ multiplex PCR, and TCRdb's table has in-frame clones only and misses some. V, J and clone size derive from that table, while D and trimming were established from the DNA sequence. Altogether some 260,000 clones are present, approximately 91% being singletons, with the ten largest covering about 0.7%. This clone was seen more than once but under ten times. The CDR3 contains 14 residues. Looked up from germline, CDR1 is MNHEY and CDR2 is SMNVEV (reference sequence). V lost 6 bases, J lost 1 base, and 5 bases stayed unmatched.

The sequence derives from a human donor in a cohort sampled during active COVID-19. The V call is TRBV27, the J call TRBJ1-1; 7 nucleotides match TRBD1. The sequenced sample was peripheral blood. The CDR3 DNA follows: TGTGCCAGCAGCCCCGACAGGGAGAACACTGAAGCTTTCTTT. This encodes CASSPDRENTEAFF.